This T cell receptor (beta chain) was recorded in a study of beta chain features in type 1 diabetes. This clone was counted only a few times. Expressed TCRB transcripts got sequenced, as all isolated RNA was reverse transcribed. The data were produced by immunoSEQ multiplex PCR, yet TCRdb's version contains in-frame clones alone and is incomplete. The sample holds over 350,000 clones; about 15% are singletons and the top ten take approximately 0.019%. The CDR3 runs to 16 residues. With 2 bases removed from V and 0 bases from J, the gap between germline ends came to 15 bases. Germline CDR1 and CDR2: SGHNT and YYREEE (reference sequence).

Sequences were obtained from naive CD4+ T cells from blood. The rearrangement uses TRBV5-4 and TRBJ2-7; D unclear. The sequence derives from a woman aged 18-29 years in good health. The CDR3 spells CASSLGAPQGSYEQYF. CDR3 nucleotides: TGTGCCAGCAGCTTAGGAGCTCCCCAAGGCTCCTACGAGCAGTACTTC.